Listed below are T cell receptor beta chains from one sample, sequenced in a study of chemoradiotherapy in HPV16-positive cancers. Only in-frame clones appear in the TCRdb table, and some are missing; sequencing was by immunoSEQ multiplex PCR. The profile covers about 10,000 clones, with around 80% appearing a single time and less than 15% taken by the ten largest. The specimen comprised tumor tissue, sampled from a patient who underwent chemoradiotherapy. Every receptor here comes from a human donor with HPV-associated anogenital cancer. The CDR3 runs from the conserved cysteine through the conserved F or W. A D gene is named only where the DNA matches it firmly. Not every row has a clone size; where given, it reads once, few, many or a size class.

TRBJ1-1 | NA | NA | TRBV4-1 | CASSLREALLNTEAFF | TGCGCCAGCAGCCTTCGGGAAGCACTATTGAACACTGAAGCTTTCTTT
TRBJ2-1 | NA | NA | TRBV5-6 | CASSLFKGEQFF | TGTGCCAGCAGCTTGTTTAAGGGTGAGCAGTTCTTC
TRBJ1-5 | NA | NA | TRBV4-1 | CASSPRWGPGGNQPQHF | TGCGCCAGCAGCCCTCGTTGGGGACCGGGGGGCAATCAGCCCCAGCATTTT
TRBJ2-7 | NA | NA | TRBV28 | CASSYRDEQYF | TGTGCCAGCAGTTACAGGGACGAGCAGTACTTC
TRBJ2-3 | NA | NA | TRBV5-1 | CASTYGTEMTDTQYF | TGCGCCAGCACCTACGGGACGGAGATGACAGATACGCAGTATTTT
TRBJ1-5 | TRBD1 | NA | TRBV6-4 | CASSYSGGSNQPQHF | TGTGCCAGCAGTTACTCAGGGGGGTCCAATCAGCCCCAGCATTTT
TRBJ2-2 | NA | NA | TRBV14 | CASSQDWYTGELFF | TGTGCCAGCAGCCAAGATTGGTACACCGGGGAGCTGTTTTTT
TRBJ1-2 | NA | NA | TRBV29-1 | CSVEVLQGYNYGYTF | TGCAGCGTTGAAGTACTCCAGGGATATAACTATGGCTACACCTTC
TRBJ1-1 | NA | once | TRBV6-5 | CASSHRDWGEAFF | TGTGCCAGCAGTCACAGGGATTGGGGTGAAGCTTTCTTT
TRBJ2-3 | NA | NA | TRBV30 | CAWSVGNLRTDTQYF | TGTGCCTGGAGTGTAGGGAACCTACGCACAGATACGCAGTATTTT
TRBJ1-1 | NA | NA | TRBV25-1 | CASRPRGSNTEAFF | TGTGCCAGCCGACCCAGGGGTTCGAACACTGAAGCTTTCTTT
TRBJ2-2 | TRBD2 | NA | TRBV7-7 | CASSSRGGGTGELFF | TGTGCTAGCAGCTCCCGGGGGGGTGGCACCGGGGAGCTGTTTTTT
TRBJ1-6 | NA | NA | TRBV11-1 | CASRNSYNSPLHF | TGTGCCAGCAGAAACAGCTATAATTCACCCCTCCACTTT
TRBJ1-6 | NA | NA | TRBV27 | CASSFGTTNSPLHF | TGTGCCAGCAGTTTCGGGACAACAAATTCACCCCTCCACTTT
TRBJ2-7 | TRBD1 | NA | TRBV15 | CATSSYPDRQSYEQYF | TGTGCCACCAGCAGCTATCCGGACAGGCAATCCTACGAGCAGTACTTC
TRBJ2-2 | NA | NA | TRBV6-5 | CASSYSYRRNTGELFF | TGTGCCAGCAGTTACTCCTACAGGAGGAACACCGGGGAGCTGTTTTTT
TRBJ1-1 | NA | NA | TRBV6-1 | CASSESRAPEAFF | TGTGCCAGCAGTGAAAGCAGGGCCCCTGAAGCTTTCTTT
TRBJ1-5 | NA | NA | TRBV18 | CASSEGQTQPQHF | TGTGCCAGCTCGGAAGGACAGACCCAGCCCCAGCATTTT
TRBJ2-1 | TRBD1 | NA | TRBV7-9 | CASSLGTGSYNEQFF | TGTGCCAGCAGCTTGGGGACAGGCTCCTACAATGAGCAGTTCTTC
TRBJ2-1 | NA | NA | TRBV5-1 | CASSLASGSNEQFF | TGCGCCAGCAGCTTGGCCTCGGGGTCCAATGAGCAGTTCTTC
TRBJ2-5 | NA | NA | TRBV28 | CASSFRETQYF | TGTGCCAGCAGTTTCAGGGAGACCCAGTACTTC
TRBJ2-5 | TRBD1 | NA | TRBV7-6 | CASSPIETGREETQYF | TGTGCCAGCAGCCCTATTGAGACAGGGCGGGAAGAGACCCAGTACTTC
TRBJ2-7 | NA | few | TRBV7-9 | CASSFQTGYEQYF | TGTGCCAGCAGCTTCCAGACAGGCTACGAGCAGTACTTC
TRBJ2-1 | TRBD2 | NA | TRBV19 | CATRRGGYNEQFF | TGTGCCACCCGACGGGGGGGATACAATGAGCAGTTCTTC
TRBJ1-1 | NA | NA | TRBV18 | CASSPMTDTEAFF | TGTGCCAGCTCACCTATGACAGACACTGAAGCTTTCTTT
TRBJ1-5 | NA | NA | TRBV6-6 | CASSYQGNPNQPQHF | TGTGCCAGCAGTTACCAGGGAAATCCCAATCAGCCCCAGCATTTT
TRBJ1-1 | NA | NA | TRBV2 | CASSPREQLTEAFF | TGTGCCAGCAGTCCCCGGGAACAGCTCACTGAAGCTTTCTTT
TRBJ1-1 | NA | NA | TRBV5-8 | CASSTQGTRRAFF | TGTGCCAGCAGTACACAGGGTACACGTCGAGCTTTCTTT
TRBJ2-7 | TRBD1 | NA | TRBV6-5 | CASSPTGAGEQYF | TGTGCCAGCAGCCCGACAGGGGCCGGCGAGCAGTACTTC
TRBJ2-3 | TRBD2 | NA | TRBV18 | CASSPRRGATDTQYF | TGTGCCAGCTCACCACGGCGGGGGGCCACAGATACGCAGTATTTT
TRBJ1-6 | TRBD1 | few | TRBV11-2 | CASSRTGGARNSPLHF | TGTGCCAGCAGCCGAACAGGGGGCGCACGGAATTCACCCCTCCACTTT
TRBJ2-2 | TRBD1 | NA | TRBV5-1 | CASSLANTGVSGELFF | TGCGCCAGCAGCTTGGCTAATACAGGGGTGTCCGGGGAGCTGTTTTTT
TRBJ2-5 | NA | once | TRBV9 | CASSVEETQYF | TGTGCCAGCAGCGTAGAAGAGACCCAGTACTTC
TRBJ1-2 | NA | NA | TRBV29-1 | CSVQVLGYGYTF | TGCAGCGTTCAAGTTCTAGGCTATGGCTACACCTTC
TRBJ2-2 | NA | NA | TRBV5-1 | CASSVNPTRGMAGELFF | TGCGCCAGCAGCGTAAACCCAACAAGGGGGATGGCCGGGGAGCTGTTTTTT